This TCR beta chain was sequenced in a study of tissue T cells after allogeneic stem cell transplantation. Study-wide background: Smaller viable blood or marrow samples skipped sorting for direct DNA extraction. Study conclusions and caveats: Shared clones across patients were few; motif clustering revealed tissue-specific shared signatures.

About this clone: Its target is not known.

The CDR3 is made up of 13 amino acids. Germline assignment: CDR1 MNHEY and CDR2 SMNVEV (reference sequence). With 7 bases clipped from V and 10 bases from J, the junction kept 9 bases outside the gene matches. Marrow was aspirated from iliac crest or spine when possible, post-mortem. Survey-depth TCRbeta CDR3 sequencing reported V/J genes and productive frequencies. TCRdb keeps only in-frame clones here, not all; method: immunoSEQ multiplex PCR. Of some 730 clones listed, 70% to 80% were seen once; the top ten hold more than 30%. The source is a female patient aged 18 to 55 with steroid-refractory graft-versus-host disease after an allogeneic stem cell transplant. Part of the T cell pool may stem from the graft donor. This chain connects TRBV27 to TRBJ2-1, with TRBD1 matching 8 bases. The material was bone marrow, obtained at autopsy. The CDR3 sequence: CASTHRTGNEQFF. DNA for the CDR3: TGTGCCAGCACCCACCGGACAGGGAACGAGCAGTTCTTC.